The source of this T cell receptor (beta chain) is a study of CD8 T cell repertoires and HIV-1 epitope variants. Study-wide background: T cells were stimulated with Twenty-five Gag and Nef peptides separately.

Regarding this clone: Its specificity is unknown.

Sequenced by immunoSEQ multiplex PCR; TCRdb stores in-frame clones only, minus some. The table lists 6,000 to 8,000 clones, over 55% of them singletons. Study observations and caveats: Roughly nine antigen-specific TCR beta clonotypes were found; over 5 seemed cross-reactive to variants.

The TCR sequence derives from a male donor with HIV. The sequencing input was cultured CD8+ T cells derived from PBMCs.

The CDR3 DNA follows: TGTGCCAGCACCCACGAGGGGGAGGAGGATACGCAGTATTTT. It specifies CASTHEGEEDTQYF. The rearrangement uses TRBV6-6 and TRBJ2-3; tentatively, D is TRBD1 or TRBD2 (6 bases each). With 7 bases removed from V and 6 bases from J, the gap between germline ends came to 17 bases. Germline CDR1 is MNHNY and CDR2 is SVGAGI (reference sequence). The CDR3 is made up of 14 amino acids.